This is a list of T cell receptor beta chains from one sample in a study of OX40 agonist ivuxolimab in advanced cancers. Assay used: immunoSEQ multiplex PCR; TCRdb lists only in-frame clones, some missing. The sample includes under 80,000 clones, under 95% of them seen just once. The sequencing used CD4+ or CD8+ T cells sorted from blood, collected in a trial of the OX40 agonist ivuxolimab. These receptors came from an adult with an advanced solid tumor such as melanoma, head and neck, liver or kidney cancer. Both conserved end residues are part of each CDR3. Fields, in order: V gene, clone size, J gene, D gene, CDR3 protein, CDR3 DNA. A D gene is named only where the DNA matches it firmly. A row's size may be missing; if present it is once, few, many or a size class.

>TRBV9|.|TRBJ2-2|.
CASQSGGGELFF
TGTGCCAGTCAGTCCGGCGGCGGGGAGCTGTTTTTT
>TRBV30|few|TRBJ1-1|TRBD1
CAWESGTGDTEAFF
TGTGCCTGGGAGAGCGGGACAGGGGACACTGAAGCTTTCTTT
>TRBV4-1|.|TRBJ2-1|.
CASSQGVGIGYEQFF
TGCGCCAGCAGCCAGGGAGTCGGGATCGGTTATGAGCAGTTCTTC
>TRBV9|.|TRBJ1-2|.
CASSLGPHGYTF
TGTGCCAGCTCTCTCGGGCCCCATGGCTACACCTTC
>TRBV7-2|.|TRBJ1-6|.
CASSLALLGANSPLHF
TGTGCCAGCAGCTTAGCGCTCCTGGGGGCAAATTCACCCCTCCACTTT
>TRBV9|once|TRBJ2-5|TRBD2
CASSVEGGGGFQETQYF
TGTGCCAGCAGCGTAGAGGGCGGGGGGGGCTTCCAAGAGACCCAGTACTTC
>TRBV6-1|few|TRBJ1-2|.
CASRVDSTLYGYTF
TGTGCCAGCCGGGTCGACAGTACCCTCTATGGCTACACCTTC
>TRBV13|.|TRBJ1-1|.
CASSGDRNTEAFF
TGTGCCAGCAGCGGAGACAGGAACACTGAAGCTTTCTTT
>TRBV11-2|.|TRBJ1-4|TRBD1
CASSFGTGIGNEKLFF
TGTGCCAGCAGCTTCGGGACAGGGATTGGTAATGAAAAACTGTTTTTT
>TRBV15|few|TRBJ2-7|TRBD1
CATKPGQGNEQYF
TGTGCCACCAAGCCGGGACAGGGGAACGAGCAGTACTTC
>TRBV6-5|.|TRBJ1-2|.
CASREGKGSHTF
TGTGCCAGCAGGGAGGGTAAGGGGTCCCACACCTTC
>TRBV7-2|.|TRBJ2-7|.
CASSLAMDGSYEQYF
TGTGCCAGCAGCTTAGCGATGGACGGGTCCTACGAGCAGTACTTC
>TRBV10-3|.|TRBJ1-5|.
CAISESGLRDTSNQPQHF
TGTGCCATCAGTGAGTCCGGGCTGCGGGATACTAGCAATCAGCCCCAGCATTTT
>TRBV30|once|TRBJ2-6|.
CAWSPGYGANVLTF
TGTGCCTGGAGTCCGGGATACGGGGCCAACGTCCTGACTTTC
>TRBV4-3|.|TRBJ1-2|TRBD1
CASSQGTGTSYGYTF
TGCGCCAGCAGCCAAGGGACAGGGACTAGCTATGGCTACACCTTC
>TRBV11-2|.|TRBJ2-5|.
CATQRHEETQYF
TGTGCCACGCAGCGGCACGAAGAGACCCAGTACTTC
>TRBV9|.|TRBJ1-6|.
CASSEEVNSPLHF
TGTGCCAGCAGCGAGGAGGTTAATTCACCCCTCCACTTT
>TRBV2|.|TRBJ1-5|.
CASSAHDSGNQPQHF
TGTGCCAGCAGTGCCCACGACAGTGGCAATCAGCCCCAGCATTTT
>TRBV7-9|.|TRBJ2-3|TRBD2
CASSPGTSGTDTQYF
TGTGCCAGCAGCCCCGGGACTAGCGGCACAGATACGCAGTATTTT
>TRBV10-1|.|TRBJ2-1|.
CASSDRDNEQFF
TGCGCCAGCTCGGACAGAGACAATGAGCAGTTCTTC
>TRBV7-8|.|TRBJ2-2|.
CASSLGIAGELFF
TGTGCCAGCAGCTTGGGGATAGCCGGGGAGCTGTTTTTT
>TRBV7-7|.|TRBJ2-1|TRBD2
CASTYDIAGTSSYNEQFF
TGTGCCAGCACCTACGATATAGCGGGGACAAGCTCCTACAATGAGCAGTTCTTC
>TRBV28|.|TRBJ2-3|.
CASLKVGEKISDTQYF
TGTGCCAGCCTTAAGGTCGGGGAAAAAATCTCAGATACGCAGTATTTT
>TRBV19|.|TRBJ2-7|TRBD2
CASSFSSGEGFGEQYF
TGTGCCAGTAGTTTTTCTAGCGGGGAGGGGTTCGGCGAGCAGTACTTC
>TRBV6-5|.|TRBJ2-7|TRBD1
CASSYGDRGLYEQYF
TGTGCCAGCAGTTACGGGGACAGGGGGCTCTACGAGCAGTACTTC
>TRBV4-1|.|TRBJ1-5|.
CASSQVDSGNQPQHF
TGCGCCAGCAGCCAAGTGGACAGCGGAAATCAGCCCCAGCATTTT
>TRBV4-1|.|TRBJ2-1|.
CASSLDQGTYNEQFF
TGCGCCAGCAGCCTAGACCAAGGGACGTACAATGAGCAGTTCTTC
>TRBV27|.|TRBJ2-2|.
CASSLQGDVINTGELFF
TGTGCCAGCAGTTTACAGGGTGATGTGATTAACACCGGGGAGCTGTTTTTT
>TRBV6-5|.|TRBJ1-1|TRBD1
CASRRQGHEGAEAFF
TGTGCCAGCAGGAGACAGGGCCACGAGGGGGCTGAAGCTTTCTTT
>TRBV5-6|.|TRBJ2-7|.
CASSQGLGTYEQYF
TGTGCCAGCAGCCAAGGACTGGGAACCTACGAGCAGTACTTC
>TRBV5-1|.|TRBJ1-4|.
CASSLARVGEKLFF
TGCGCCAGCAGCTTGGCTAGGGTTGGGGAAAAACTGTTTTTT
>TRBV4-3|.|TRBJ2-5|.
CASSQESNFQETQYF
TGCGCCAGCAGCCAAGAAAGCAACTTTCAAGAGACCCAGTACTTC
>TRBV5-8|.|TRBJ1-1|.
CASSFGRAGTEAFF
TGTGCCAGCAGCTTCGGCAGGGCGGGCACTGAAGCTTTCTTT
>TRBV4-1|.|TRBJ1-1|TRBD1
CASSQTGVTEAFF
TGCGCCAGCAGCCAGACAGGGGTCACTGAAGCTTTCTTT
>TRBV6-1|.|TRBJ1-5|.
CASSEAEYQPQHF
TGTGCCAGCAGTGAAGCGGAGTATCAGCCCCAGCATTTT
>TRBV6-5|.|TRBJ2-7|.
CASSPGYYEQYF
TGTGCCAGCAGCCCGGGATACTACGAGCAGTACTTC
>TRBV18|.|TRBJ2-5|.
CASSPYDNILQETQYF
TGTGCCAGCTCACCCTACGACAACATCCTCCAAGAGACCCAGTACTTC
>TRBV1|.|TRBJ2-7|.
CTSSPQGGHEQYF
TGCACCAGCAGCCCCCAGGGGGGCCACGAGCAGTACTTC
>TRBV7-9|.|TRBJ1-2|.
CASSLNTAYGYTF
TGTGCCAGCAGCTTAAACACCGCCTATGGCTACACCTTC
>TRBV5-6|.|TRBJ2-1|.
CASSPGTREISYNEQFF
TGTGCCAGCAGCCCCGGGACAAGGGAGATATCCTACAATGAGCAGTTCTTC
>TRBV5-5|.|TRBJ2-3|TRBD1
CASSLQGADTQYF
TGTGCCAGCAGCTTGCAGGGGGCAGATACGCAGTATTTT
>TRBV29-1|.|TRBJ1-1|TRBD1
CSVGLRNRGLKNTEAFF
TGCAGCGTTGGTCTAAGAAACAGGGGGCTAAAGAACACTGAAGCTTTCTTT
>TRBV7-9|few|TRBJ1-2|.
CASTLGGPHYGYTF
TGTGCCAGCACCCTTGGGGGGCCACACTATGGCTACACCTTC
>TRBV2|once|TRBJ2-1|.
CARNMQGTYNEQFF
TGTGCCAGAAATATGCAGGGCACCTACAATGAGCAGTTCTTC
>TRBV10-3|.|TRBJ1-1|TRBD1
CAIGDRGSTEAFF
TGTGCCATCGGGGACAGGGGGAGCACTGAAGCTTTCTTT
>TRBV7-8|.|TRBJ1-2|.
CASSLGTGRETNYGYTF
TGTGCCAGCAGCTTAGGAACAGGGCGAGAAACTAACTATGGCTACACCTTC
>TRBV19|once|TRBJ1-2|.
CASITSSQQTYGYTF
TGTGCCAGTATTACTTCCTCGCAACAAACTTATGGCTACACCTTC
>TRBV15|.|TRBJ1-1|.
CATSRDRIGGGRLAEAFF
TGTGCCACCAGCAGAGATCGAATCGGTGGGGGCCGTCTGGCTGAAGCTTTCTTT
>TRBV2|.|TRBJ1-6|TRBD1
CATNWAGGGSPLHF
TGTGCCACCAACTGGGCAGGGGGCGGGTCACCCCTCCACTTT
>TRBV9|.|TRBJ1-1|.
CASSVDGSSEAFF
TGTGCCAGCAGCGTAGATGGGTCTTCTGAAGCTTTCTTT
>TRBV19|.|TRBJ2-1|TRBD2
CASTIAGVSYNEQFF
TGTGCCAGTACCATAGCGGGGGTCTCCTACAATGAGCAGTTCTTC
>TRBV7-6|.|TRBJ2-2|.
CASSHRTYTGELFF
TGTGCCAGCAGCCACCGGACCTACACCGGGGAGCTGTTTTTT
>TRBV5-4|.|TRBJ2-7|TRBD1
CASSPPDRGHDEQYF
TGTGCCAGCAGCCCCCCGGACAGGGGGCATGACGAGCAGTACTTC